The rows below give T cell receptor beta chains drawn from one sample of a study of human T cells and chemical hapten exposure. TCRdb analysed the reads with MiXCR anew, one entry per CDR3 protein. The repertoire consists of 120,000 or so distinct CDR3 sequences, with approximately 9% occurring once and the leading ten covering 1.3% to 1.5%. What was sequenced was whole blood. The receptor set was obtained from a human donor in good health. Some clones in this sample may be carry-over from other donors' samples. Each CDR3 is given with its conserved first and last residue. D genes are given only for firm matches. Clone size is stated in some rows and not others, as once, few, many or a class when expanded.

clone_size: .; d_call: TRBD2; j_call: TRBJ2-2; v_call: TRBV20-1; cdr3_nt: TGCAGTGCCAGTAAAGCGGGAGACAACACCGGGGAGCTGTTTTTT; cdr3_aa: CSASKAGDNTGELFF
clone_size: few; d_call: .; j_call: TRBJ1-1; v_call: TRBV12-3/TRBV12-4; cdr3_nt: TGTGCCAGCATCTCTGCGTTTGGGGGGCAGTCAGCTTTCTTT; cdr3_aa: CASISAFGGQSAFF
clone_size: .; d_call: TRBD1; j_call: TRBJ2-1; v_call: TRBV7-9; cdr3_nt: TGTGCCAGCACCTTAAAGACAGGGGCATACAATGAGCAGTTCTTC; cdr3_aa: CASTLKTGAYNEQFF
clone_size: many; d_call: .; j_call: TRBJ2-7; v_call: TRBV29-1; cdr3_nt: TGCAGCTCCTCCCCCGTCTGGGGGTTTTCCTACGAGCAGTACTTC; cdr3_aa: CSSSPVWGFSYEQYF
clone_size: many; d_call: .; j_call: TRBJ2-1; v_call: TRBV18; cdr3_nt: TGTGCCAGCTCACCGGCCGGGAATGAGCAGTTCTTC; cdr3_aa: CASSPAGNEQFF
clone_size: .; d_call: TRBD2; j_call: TRBJ2-1; v_call: TRBV20-1; cdr3_nt: TGCAGTGCTCACCTAGCGGGAGTAGGGAATGAGCAGTTCTTC; cdr3_aa: CSAHLAGVGNEQFF
clone_size: few; d_call: TRBD2; j_call: TRBJ2-3; v_call: TRBV5-1; cdr3_nt: TGCGCCAGCAGCAGGAGGACTAGCGGGGGGGCAGCAGATACGCAGTATTTT; cdr3_aa: CASSRRTSGGAADTQYF
clone_size: few; d_call: .; j_call: TRBJ1-1; v_call: TRBV5-5; cdr3_nt: TGTGCCAGCAGCTTTGCTACTGAAGCTTTCTTT; cdr3_aa: CASSFATEAFF
clone_size: few; d_call: TRBD1; j_call: TRBJ2-1; v_call: TRBV7-9; cdr3_nt: TGTGCCAGCAAGGACAGGGGAATAGGCCCTAATTACAATGAGCAGTTCTTC; cdr3_aa: CASKDRGIGPNYNEQFF
clone_size: .; d_call: TRBD1; j_call: TRBJ2-6; v_call: TRBV20-1; cdr3_nt: TGCAGTGCTAGAGATCGGACAGGGGGCGCCGGGGCCAACGTCCTGACTTTC; cdr3_aa: CSARDRTGGAGANVLTF
clone_size: .; d_call: TRBD2; j_call: TRBJ2-5; v_call: TRBV12-3/TRBV12-4; cdr3_nt: TGTGCCAGCAGCTTCAACGGGGGGCAAGAGACCCAGTACTTC; cdr3_aa: CASSFNGGQETQYF
clone_size: few; d_call: .; j_call: TRBJ2-7; v_call: TRBV6-2/TRBV6-3; cdr3_nt: TGTGCCAGCAGTTACGTGGACACTTACGAGCAGTACTTC; cdr3_aa: CASSYVDTYEQYF
clone_size: many; d_call: TRBD1; j_call: TRBJ2-3; v_call: TRBV7-3; cdr3_nt: TGTGCCAGCAGCCCCGGGGACAGGATTTCCGATACGCAGTATTTT; cdr3_aa: CASSPGDRISDTQYF
clone_size: few; d_call: .; j_call: TRBJ2-2; v_call: TRBV4-3; cdr3_nt: TGCGCCAGCAGCCAAGCCGCGGGGGCCATTACCGGGGAGCTGTTTTTT; cdr3_aa: CASSQAAGAITGELFF
clone_size: many; d_call: TRBD1; j_call: TRBJ2-7; v_call: TRBV5-1; cdr3_nt: TGCGCCAGCAGCTCGGGGGACAGGGTGGAGTACGAGCAGTACTTC; cdr3_aa: CASSSGDRVEYEQYF
clone_size: many; d_call: .; j_call: TRBJ1-2; v_call: TRBV3-1; cdr3_nt: TGTGCCAGCAGCCAAGATCGGGAGAGAGGCTACACCTTC; cdr3_aa: CASSQDRERGYTF
clone_size: few; d_call: .; j_call: TRBJ1-4; v_call: TRBV12-3/TRBV12-4; cdr3_nt: TGTGCCAGCAGTTTAGGCCGGTGGGGTTCTAATGAAAAACTGTTTTTT; cdr3_aa: CASSLGRWGSNEKLFF
clone_size: .; d_call: .; j_call: TRBJ2-2; v_call: TRBV9; cdr3_nt: TGTGCCAGCAGCGTAGGGTTTAGTAGGGCCGGGGAGCTGTTTTTT; cdr3_aa: CASSVGFSRAGELFF
clone_size: .; d_call: .; j_call: TRBJ2-7; v_call: TRBV27; cdr3_nt: TGTGCCAGCAGTCCCACAGGAAACGGGGAGTACGAGCAGTACTTC; cdr3_aa: CASSPTGNGEYEQYF
clone_size: many; d_call: .; j_call: TRBJ2-1; v_call: TRBV29-1; cdr3_nt: TGCAGCGTTGGCGCCTACTCCTACAATGAGCAGTTCTTC; cdr3_aa: CSVGAYSYNEQFF
clone_size: .; d_call: TRBD1; j_call: TRBJ1-5; v_call: TRBV27; cdr3_nt: TGTGCCAGCAGTGAACAGGGGGCGCAGGGCAATCAGCCCCAGCATTTT; cdr3_aa: CASSEQGAQGNQPQHF
clone_size: few; d_call: TRBD1; j_call: TRBJ1-4; v_call: TRBV7-6; cdr3_nt: TGTGCCAGCAGCTTAAGGGACAGGGGCGCAACTAATGAAAAACTGTTTTTT; cdr3_aa: CASSLRDRGATNEKLFF
clone_size: .; d_call: .; j_call: TRBJ1-1; v_call: TRBV5-1; cdr3_nt: TGCGCCAGCAGCTTGGAAGAGAGTGGCAACACTGAAGCTTTCTTT; cdr3_aa: CASSLEESGNTEAFF
clone_size: few; d_call: TRBD1; j_call: TRBJ2-4; v_call: TRBV4-1; cdr3_nt: TGCGCCAGCAGCCAGATCGGGACAGCAGCTAGCAGGGACATTCAGTACTTC; cdr3_aa: CASSQIGTAASRDIQYF
clone_size: .; d_call: .; j_call: TRBJ2-6; v_call: TRBV4-1; cdr3_nt: TGCGCCAGCAGCCAAGAGGTGTTCAGCTATTCTGGGGCCAACGTCCTGACTTTC; cdr3_aa: CASSQEVFSYSGANVLTF
clone_size: many; d_call: TRBD2; j_call: TRBJ2-2; v_call: TRBV27; cdr3_nt: TGTGCCAGCAGTTTAGTGGCGGGGGGTCCCGCCGGGGAGCTGTTTTTT; cdr3_aa: CASSLVAGGPAGELFF
clone_size: .; d_call: TRBD2; j_call: TRBJ2-2; v_call: TRBV10-2; cdr3_nt: TGCGCCAGCAGTGAGTCGGGGACTAGCGGGACCGGGGAGCTGTTTTTT; cdr3_aa: CASSESGTSGTGELFF
clone_size: .; d_call: TRBD1; j_call: TRBJ2-7; v_call: TRBV5-1; cdr3_nt: TGCGCCAGCAGCCGTGGACAGGCGGGCTCCTACGAGCAGTACTTC; cdr3_aa: CASSRGQAGSYEQYF
clone_size: .; d_call: .; j_call: TRBJ1-2; v_call: TRBV5-4; cdr3_nt: TGTGCCAGCAGCCCACCAGGGTATGGCTACACCTTC; cdr3_aa: CASSPPGYGYTF
clone_size: .; d_call: .; j_call: TRBJ1-1; v_call: TRBV5-4; cdr3_nt: TGTGCCAGCACCGATGGGATGGGGAACACTGAAGCTTTCTTT; cdr3_aa: CASTDGMGNTEAFF
clone_size: .; d_call: TRBD2; j_call: TRBJ2-1; v_call: TRBV10-3; cdr3_nt: TGTGCCATCAACAGACTAGCGGGGGTTTACAATGAGCAGTTCTTC; cdr3_aa: CAINRLAGVYNEQFF
clone_size: .; d_call: .; j_call: TRBJ2-5; v_call: TRBV7-2; cdr3_nt: TGTGCCAGCAGCCCTACAGTAACCGGGAACCAAGAGACCCAGTACTTC; cdr3_aa: CASSPTVTGNQETQYF
clone_size: many; d_call: .; j_call: TRBJ1-6; v_call: TRBV6-1; cdr3_nt: TGTGCCAGCAGTGAAGTGGGGAGCTCCTATAATTCACCCCTCCACTTT; cdr3_aa: CASSEVGSSYNSPLHF
clone_size: many; d_call: .; j_call: TRBJ1-4; v_call: TRBV5-5; cdr3_nt: TGTGCCAGCAGCTTGCGGGCAGGGGTGGATGAAAAACTGTTTTTT; cdr3_aa: CASSLRAGVDEKLFF
clone_size: .; d_call: TRBD1; j_call: TRBJ1-2; v_call: TRBV11-2; cdr3_nt: TGTGCCAGCAGCTTATATCCAGGACAGGGAGCCTATGGCTACACCTTC; cdr3_aa: CASSLYPGQGAYGYTF
clone_size: few; d_call: TRBD1; j_call: TRBJ2-7; v_call: TRBV27; cdr3_nt: TGTGCCAGCAGTCCTATCGGACGACAGGGGGACGAGCAGTACTTC; cdr3_aa: CASSPIGRQGDEQYF
clone_size: .; d_call: .; j_call: TRBJ2-7; v_call: TRBV2; cdr3_nt: TGTGCCAGCAGTGAAGCGCTCTTGGACCACAGCGGCGAGCAGTACTTC; cdr3_aa: CASSEALLDHSGEQYF
clone_size: few; d_call: TRBD2; j_call: TRBJ2-1; v_call: TRBV27; cdr3_nt: TGTGCCAGCAAGCCGGGACTAGCGGGGAGCTACTCCTACAATGAGCAGTTCTTC; cdr3_aa: CASKPGLAGSYSYNEQFF
clone_size: few; d_call: .; j_call: TRBJ1-1; v_call: TRBV7-9; cdr3_nt: TGTGCCAGCAGCTTTGACAGTAACACTGAAGCTTTCTTT; cdr3_aa: CASSFDSNTEAFF
clone_size: many; d_call: .; j_call: TRBJ1-6; v_call: TRBV10-3; cdr3_nt: TGTGCCATCAGTGGGGGCCGGGAACGGAATTCACCCCTCCACTTT; cdr3_aa: CAISGGRERNSPLHF
clone_size: few; d_call: .; j_call: TRBJ2-1; v_call: TRBV5-1; cdr3_nt: TGCGCCAGCAGCGCCGATCAGAGGCGTGAGCAGTTCTTC; cdr3_aa: CASSADQRREQFF
clone_size: many; d_call: .; j_call: TRBJ2-3; v_call: TRBV6-1; cdr3_nt: TGTGCCAGCAGTGAACGGGGAGCGGCAGATACGCAGTATTTT; cdr3_aa: CASSERGAADTQYF
clone_size: few; d_call: .; j_call: TRBJ2-5; v_call: TRBV20-1; cdr3_nt: TGCAGTGCTAGAAGGACTGTCCAAGAGACCCAGTACTTC; cdr3_aa: CSARRTVQETQYF
clone_size: many; d_call: TRBD1; j_call: TRBJ2-6; v_call: TRBV5-1; cdr3_nt: TGCGCCAGCAGCCGGGACAGGGGCCTCTCTGGGGCCAACGTCCTGACTTTC; cdr3_aa: CASSRDRGLSGANVLTF
clone_size: .; d_call: .; j_call: TRBJ1-5; v_call: TRBV10-3; cdr3_nt: TGTGCCATCAGTGAGGGAGGGGTGAGTCAGCCCCAGCATTTT; cdr3_aa: CAISEGGVSQPQHF
clone_size: many; d_call: .; j_call: TRBJ2-1; v_call: TRBV9; cdr3_nt: TGTGCCAGCAGCGTAGATCAGCTATACAATGAGCAGTTCTTC; cdr3_aa: CASSVDQLYNEQFF
clone_size: .; d_call: .; j_call: TRBJ1-1; v_call: TRBV7-3; cdr3_nt: TGTGCCAGCAGCTTAAACCCAGGGAGCGTCACTGAAGCTTTCTTT; cdr3_aa: CASSLNPGSVTEAFF
clone_size: many; d_call: TRBD1; j_call: TRBJ2-1; v_call: TRBV7-9; cdr3_nt: TGTGCCAGCAGCTTCGGACAGGGGGACGTGAATGAGCAGTTCTTC; cdr3_aa: CASSFGQGDVNEQFF
clone_size: many; d_call: TRBD1; j_call: TRBJ1-3; v_call: TRBV20-1; cdr3_nt: TGCAGTGCTTCCCGTGGGACAGGGGGCGAAGGAAACACCATATATTTT; cdr3_aa: CSASRGTGGEGNTIYF
clone_size: few; d_call: TRBD1; j_call: TRBJ2-1; v_call: TRBV6-5; cdr3_nt: TGTGCCAGCAGTTATGGATCGGGACAGTACTCCTACAATGAGCAGTTCTTC; cdr3_aa: CASSYGSGQYSYNEQFF
clone_size: .; d_call: .; j_call: TRBJ2-3; v_call: TRBV5-1; cdr3_nt: TGCGCCAGCAGCTTCGTGGGAGACGGGGCAGATACGCAGTATTTT; cdr3_aa: CASSFVGDGADTQYF
clone_size: .; d_call: .; j_call: TRBJ2-7; v_call: TRBV27; cdr3_nt: TGTGCCAGCAGGGCCGGGATTTCGGGCGCCTACGAGCAGTACTTC; cdr3_aa: CASRAGISGAYEQYF